This TCR beta chain was identified in a study of T-cell reconstitution after alpha-beta-depleted transplantation in children. This clonotype has a count of ten or more. Unique molecular identifiers were built into the TCRbeta library. TCRdb reanalysed the PCR reads using MiXCR and keeps one entry per CDR3 protein. The sample records over 400,000 distinct CDR3 sequences, under 15% being singletons. The CDR3 loop spans 15 amino acids. Trimming took 0 bases from V and 4 from J, leaving 12 bases between them. Germline CDR1 LGHNA, CDR2 YNFKEQ. Sequenced material: PBMCs from the stem cell graft donor, taken from the stem cell graft. The source is a human donor who donated a stem cell graft to a child with combined immunodeficiency. The chain joins TRBV4-2 to TRBJ1-2, with unresolved D. The CDR3 nucleotides read TGTGCCAGCAGCCAAGAATTTGGGTTGACCTATGGCTACACCTTC. Its protein product is CASSQEFGLTYGYTF.